This entry lists 30 T cell receptor beta chains sequenced from one sample in a study of T cells after yellow fever vaccination. A single record per CDR3 protein comes from TCRdb applying MiXCR to the 5' RACE reads. The sample yields about 320,000 distinct CDR3 sequences, around 4.5% seen once. Sample: PBMCs, taken 15 days after the yellow fever booster vaccination. All receptors derive from a man aged 18-30 years who received the YFV17D yellow fever vaccine.

This clonotype turned up a few times. CDR3 protein: CASSLARELRPGNTIYF. Here the CDR3 DNA reads TGCGCCAGCAGCTTGGCCAGGGAATTGCGGCCTGGAAACACCATATATTTT. This rearrangement joins TRBV5-1 to TRBJ1-3; D may be TRBD1 (5 bases). The CDR3 extends over 17 amino acids. Germline V gene sequence: CDR1 SGHRS, CDR2 YFSETQ. Trimming removed 0 bases at V and 2 bases at J, with 15 bases between.

This clonotype was seen ten or more times. The CDR3 DNA is TGCGCCAGCAGCTTGGGACAGCCCTCCAATTCACCCCTCCACTTT. Its protein is CASSLGQPSNSPLHF. This rearrangement joins TRBV5-1 to TRBJ1-6; maybe TRBD1 (5 bases). The ends were cut back, 0 bases at V and 7 bases at J, with 11 bases in the middle. CDR3 length: 15 residues. The V gene's germline CDR1 is SGHRS and CDR2 YFSETQ.

This clonotype was counted at least ten times. This sequence joins TRBV10-3 and TRBJ2-5; 11 bases are shared with TRBD1. The V segment lost 6 bases and the J segment 5 bases; nucleotides outside the gene matches: 5. CDR1 and CDR2 (germline): ENHRY, SYGVKD. The CDR3 length is 14 residues. The CDR3 region is CAIRAGTGGETQYF. In DNA form, the CDR3 reads TGTGCCATCAGAGCCGGGACAGGGGGGGAGACCCAGTACTTC.

The sample holds many counts of this clonotype. The chain uses TRBV11-2 and TRBJ2-3; D is undetermined. CDR3 length equals 12 residues. V was clipped by 1 base and J by 6 bases, with 5 bases between them. Germline CDR1 and CDR2: SGHAT and FQNNGV. The CDR3 protein is CASSLVSDTQYF. In nucleotides, the CDR3 is TGTGCCAGCAGCTTAGTTTCGGATACGCAGTATTTT.

The CDR3 nucleotides are TGTGCCAGCATCATGTCGGACAGGGGGAGCACAGATACGCAGTATTTT. Its translation is CASIMSDRGSTDTQYF. This chain links TRBV12-3 or TRBV12-4 with TRBJ2-3, with 10 bases that match TRBD1. The CDR3 runs 16 residues. V lost 7 bases, J lost 0 bases, and 7 bases stayed unmatched.

This clonotype has ten or more counts. This rearrangement joins TRBV12-3 or TRBV12-4 to TRBJ2-1; 7 positions match TRBD1. Trimming at V came to 9 bases and at J to 7 bases, leaving 3 bases not matched to a gene. The CDR3 totals 11 residues. CDR3 loop: CASTGENEQFF. The CDR3 DNA follows: TGTGCCAGTACAGGGGAGAATGAGCAGTTCTTC.

This clonotype appeared many times. The chain employs TRBV7-3 and TRBJ2-3, with a possible D match to TRBD2 (5 bases). The CDR3 consists of 14 residues. V lost 5 bases to trimming and J lost 1 base, with 10 bases between them. Germline CDR1 and CDR2: SGHTA and FQGTGA. CDR3 in DNA: TGTGCCAGCAGCACTAGTGGGGGCACAGATACGCAGTATTTT. Translated: CASSTSGGTDTQYF.

This clonotype was counted at least ten times. This chain joins TRBV5-1 and TRBJ2-2; D is possibly TRBD1 (6 bases). The germline V gene encodes CDR1 SGHRS and CDR2 YFSETQ. The CDR3 sequence is 16 residues long. The V end lost 4 bases, the J end lost 1 base, and 14 bases lay between the germline ends. DNA of the CDR3: TGCGCCAGCAGCGCAGACAGGCCAGGGAACACCGGGGAGCTGTTTTTT. It codes for CASSADRPGNTGELFF. Combining the CDR3 with reference TRBV5-1 and TRBJ2-2 gives the whole variable domain KAGVTQTPRYLIKTRGQQVTLSCSPISGHRSVSWYQQTPGQGLQFLFEYFSETQRNKGNFPGRFSGRQFSNSRSEMNVSTLELGDSALYLCASSADRPGNTGELFFGEGSRLTVL.

The chain links TRBV2 to TRBJ1-2, with D possibly being TRBD1 (5 bases). The CDR3 runs to 15 residues. The V end lost 5 bases, the J end lost 8 bases, and 21 bases lay between the germline ends. Germline V gene data show CDR1 as SNHLY and CDR2 as FYNNEI. CDR3 bases: TGTGCCAGCAGTCCCAAGATCCCAGGGACCGACGGCTACACCTTC. Protein product: CASSPKIPGTDGYTF.

At least ten counts were recorded for this clonotype. The V call is TRBV12-3 or TRBV12-4, the J call TRBJ1-2; weak D call: TRBD1 (6 bases). The CDR3 runs to 13 residues. V was trimmed by 2 bases and J by 8 bases, leaving 12 bases between them. The CDR3 DNA reads as TGTGCCAGCAGTTTACTCCGGCAGGGGGGCTACACCTTC. Amino acid sequence: CASSLLRQGGYTF.

This clonotype was counted ten times or more. The V and J genes are TRBV7-9 and TRBJ1-2; 7 bases match TRBD1. Germline assignment: CDR1 SEHNR and CDR2 FQNEAQ (reference sequence). J was trimmed by 4 bases and V by 5 bases; bases with no gene match: 7. CDR3 length: 14 amino acids. CDR3: CASSARRGTYGYTF. The CDR3 nucleotides are TGTGCCAGCAGCGCCCGCAGGGGGACCTATGGCTACACCTTC.

This clonotype occurred many times. The V call is TRBV7-2, the J call TRBJ1-5; D call uncertain. This CDR3 region has 13 residues. V dropped 5 bases and J dropped 5 bases, with 10 bases sitting between them. Germline lookup yields CDR1 SGHTA and CDR2 FQGNSA. The CDR3 loop reads CASSRAPDQPQHF. The CDR3, as DNA: TGTGCCAGCAGCCGGGCCCCCGATCAGCCCCAGCATTTT.

This clonotype appeared a few times. The J gene is TRBJ2-3, the V gene TRBV5-1; no reliable D call. The V and J ends lost 6 bases and 0 bases respectively, with 11 bases between them. Germline CDR1 reads SGHRS; CDR2 reads YFSETQ. The CDR3 contains 14 residues. CDR3 loop: CASNLEVSTDTQYF. The CDR3 bases are TGCGCCAGCAACTTAGAGGTTAGCACAGATACGCAGTATTTT.

The chain couples TRBV27 to TRBJ1-1; TRBD1 might be the D (6 bases). Looked up from germline, CDR1 is MNHEY and CDR2 is SMNVEV (reference sequence). V lost 0 bases and J lost 5, with 7 bases in between. The CDR3 is 13 residues long. The CDR3 is CASSLSDSTEAFF. In nucleotides, the CDR3 is TGTGCCAGCAGTTTATCGGACAGTACTGAAGCTTTCTTT.

This clonotype was recorded at least ten times. The V gene is TRBV20-1, the J gene TRBJ1-5; D perhaps matches TRBD1 (5 bases). Germline V CDR1 and CDR2: DFQATT, SNEGSKA (reference sequence). The V end was cut by 2 bases, the J end by 5 bases, with 16 bases between. This CDR3 has 15 residues. In nucleotides, the CDR3 is TGCAGTGCTAGAATCCCAGGGTTGAGGGATCAGCCCCAGCATTTT. It codes for CSARIPGLRDQPQHF.

The sample holds many counts of this clonotype. The gene calls are TRBV7-2 and TRBJ2-7; 7 bases line up with TRBD2. Germline V gene lookup returns CDR1 SGHTA and CDR2 FQGNSA. V lost 4 bases, J lost 7 bases, and 10 bases stayed unmatched. The CDR3 is 14 amino acids. The CDR3 DNA reads TGTGCCAGCAGCTCGCTCCTACTAGCGCGTGAGCAGTACTTC. Translated, it gives CASSSLLLAREQYF. Variable domain in full (rest from reference TRBV7-2 and TRBJ2-7): GAGVSQSPSNKVTEKGKDVELRCDPISGHTALYWYRQSLGQGLEFLIYFQGNSAPDKSGLPSDRFSAERTGGSVSTLTIQRTQQEDSAVYLCASSSLLLAREQYFGPGTRLTVT.

This clonotype was seen repeatedly, ten times or more. The chain carries TRBV4-3 and TRBJ2-2; unclear D gene. The germline V gene encodes CDR1 LGHNA and CDR2 YSLEER. Trimming shortened V by 3 bases and J by 0 bases, and 8 bases separated the two germline ends. The CDR3 is 15 residues long. The CDR3 DNA reads TGCGCCAGCAGCCAGGTGTCCACGAACACCGGGGAGCTGTTTTTT. Translating it yields CASSQVSTNTGELFF.

This clonotype occurred many times. The chain employs TRBV5-4 and TRBJ1-6; tentatively, D is TRBD1 (5 bases). Germline CDR1 SGHNT, CDR2 YYREEE (reference sequence). The CDR3 consists of 13 residues. V was pared by 9 bases and J by 6 bases, with 13 bases between. The CDR3 is CATKSGFNSPLHF. CDR3 DNA: TGTGCCACCAAGTCAGGGTTTAATTCACCCCTCCACTTT.

This clonotype was observed many times. V gene TRBV10-3 combines with J gene TRBJ1-3; D is unclear. The CDR3 length is 16 residues. Germline loops: CDR1 ENHRY, CDR2 SYGVKD. Deletions cut 8 bases from V and 0 bases from J, with 17 bases between. The CDR3 DNA reads as TGTGCCATCGAAACCGCCCGGTCGAGCTCTGGAAACACCATATATTTT. Translated, it gives CAIETARSSSGNTIYF.

This clonotype occurred many times. The gene calls are TRBV7-2 and TRBJ2-1; 9 bases are shared with TRBD1. The trim removed 3 bases at V and 4 bases at J, leaving 25 bases unmatched. This CDR3 comprises 22 residues. Germline-derived CDR1 and CDR2 are SGHTA and FQGNSA. The CDR3 nucleotides read TGTGCCAGCAGCTTCCCCGCAGCCGGGACAGGGAGTACGCCCCCGGTTTACAATGAGCAGTTCTTC. Residues: CASSFPAAGTGSTPPVYNEQFF.

This clonotype was counted ten times or more. The chain uses TRBV4-3 and TRBJ2-1; 9 positions match TRBD2. Germline CDR1 and CDR2: LGHNA and YSLEER. Trimming took 1 base from V and 8 from J; bases not matched to a gene: 9. The length of the CDR3 is 16 residues. The CDR3 sequence: CASSQGRAGGWDEQFF. The CDR3, as DNA: TGCGCCAGCAGCCAAGGCCGAGCGGGGGGTTGGGATGAGCAGTTCTTC.

This clonotype was detected many times. CDR3 in amino acids: CASSLRLALYNEQFF. As DNA, the CDR3 is TGTGCCAGCAGCTTACGACTAGCGCTATACAATGAGCAGTTCTTC. The chain has TRBV7-3 and TRBJ2-1; TRBD2 agrees at 8 bases. Losses at the gene ends were 2 bases for V and 4 bases for J; bases not matched to a gene: 4. Germline assignment: CDR1 SGHTA and CDR2 FQGTGA. The CDR3 is 15 residues long.

This clonotype was picked up many times. The gene calls are TRBV6-1 and TRBJ2-4; D remains ambiguous. The V and J ends lost 1 base and 0 bases respectively, with 7 bases between them. The CDR3 sequence is 15 residues long. In germline, CDR1 is MNHNS, CDR2 SASEGT. The chain's CDR3 is CASSEVGLAKNIQYF. The CDR3, as DNA: TGTGCCAGCAGTGAAGTGGGTCTAGCCAAAAACATTCAGTACTTC.

This clonotype appeared many times. The chain links TRBV10-3 to TRBJ2-2, with unresolved D. V lost 0 bases and J lost 2, with 4 bases in between. The CDR3 is 14 residues long. Germline assignment: CDR1 ENHRY and CDR2 SYGVKD. Here the CDR3 reads CAISESSNTGELFF. The CDR3, as DNA: TGTGCCATCAGTGAGTCGAGCAACACCGGGGAGCTGTTTTTT.

This clonotype came up a few times. V and J are TRBV11-2 and TRBJ2-7; D might be TRBD1 (6 bases). Per germline, CDR1 SGHAT and CDR2 FQNNGV. The V end lost 4 bases, the J end lost 5 bases, and 18 bases lay between the germline ends. The CDR3 has 15 amino acids. CDR3 coding DNA: TGTGCCAGCAGCTCTAGGGGGTCCTGGGTGAACGAGCAGTACTTC. This codes for CASSSRGSWVNEQYF.

This clonotype has ten or more counts. J is TRBJ1-5 and V is TRBV11-2; 10 bases line up with TRBD1. The CDR3 contains 15 residues. Looked up from germline, CDR1 is SGHAT and CDR2 is FQNNGV. The junction had 5 bases not matched to a gene; V was cut back by 4 bases and J by 5 bases. The CDR3 loop reads CASSSGQGDDQPQHF. In DNA, the CDR3 is TGTGCCAGCAGCTCCGGACAGGGGGATGATCAGCCCCAGCATTTT. Based on the CDR3 plus reference TRBV11-2 and TRBJ1-5, the full variable domain is EAGVAQSPRYKIIEKRQSVAFWCNPISGHATLYWYQQILGQGPKLLIQFQNNGVVDDSQLPKDRFSAERLKGVDSTLKIQPAKLEDSAVYLCASSSGQGDDQPQHFGDGTRLSIL.

Ten or more counts support this clonotype. The chain joins TRBV6-2 or TRBV6-3 to TRBJ2-7; 9 nucleotides line up with TRBD1. Germline values: CDR1 MNHEY, CDR2 SVGEGT. The CDR3 contains 14 residues. Losses at the gene ends were 7 bases for V and 6 bases for J; bases not matched to a gene: 10. CDR3 loop: CASTITTGGSEQYF. CDR3 nucleotides: TGTGCCAGCACCATTACGACAGGGGGATCCGAGCAGTACTTC.

This clonotype appeared many times. The chain employs TRBV30 and TRBJ1-1; the match to TRBD1 covers 9 bases. Per the germline V gene, CDR1 is GTSNPN and CDR2 is SVGIG (reference sequence). The CDR3 has 14 residues. Trimming removed 5 bases from V and 1 base from J; junction bases left unmatched: 5. This CDR3 reads CAWGTGIKNTEAFF. In nucleotides, the CDR3 is TGTGCCTGGGGGACAGGGATAAAGAACACTGAAGCTTTCTTT. The full variable domain, completed using reference TRBV30 and TRBJ1-1, is SQTIHQWPATLVQPVGSPLSLECTVEGTSNPNLYWYRQAAGRGLQLLFYSVGIGQISSEVPQNLSASRPQDRQFILSSKKLLLSDSGFYLCAWGTGIKNTEAFFGQGTRLTVV.

This clonotype was picked up many times. The chain couples TRBV19 to TRBJ2-7; 8 bases are a match to TRBD2. The ends lost 6 bases at V and 8 bases at J; junction bases unmatched: 9. The CDR3 contains 13 residues. Germline V gene data show CDR1 as LNHDA and CDR2 as SQIVND (reference sequence). In DNA form, the CDR3 reads TGTGCCAGTAGGAGAGGAGCGGGGGATAAGCAGTACTTC. Amino acid sequence: CASRRGAGDKQYF. Variable domain in full (rest from reference TRBV19 and TRBJ2-7): DGGITQSPKYLFRKEGQNVTLSCEQNLNHDAMYWYRQDPGQGLRLIYYSQIVNDFQKGDIAEGYSVSREKKESFPLTVTSAQKNPTAFYLCASRRGAGDKQYFGPGTRLTVT.

CDR3 sequence: CASRTRGRNQPQHF. DNA of the CDR3: TGTGCCAGCAGGACCCGGGGGCGCAATCAGCCCCAGCATTTT. V gene TRBV28 combines with J gene TRBJ1-5; maybe TRBD1 (6 bases). Germline assignment: CDR1 MDHEN and CDR2 SYDVKM. V lost 6 bases to trimming and J lost 2 bases, with 11 bases between them. The CDR3 runs to 14 residues.